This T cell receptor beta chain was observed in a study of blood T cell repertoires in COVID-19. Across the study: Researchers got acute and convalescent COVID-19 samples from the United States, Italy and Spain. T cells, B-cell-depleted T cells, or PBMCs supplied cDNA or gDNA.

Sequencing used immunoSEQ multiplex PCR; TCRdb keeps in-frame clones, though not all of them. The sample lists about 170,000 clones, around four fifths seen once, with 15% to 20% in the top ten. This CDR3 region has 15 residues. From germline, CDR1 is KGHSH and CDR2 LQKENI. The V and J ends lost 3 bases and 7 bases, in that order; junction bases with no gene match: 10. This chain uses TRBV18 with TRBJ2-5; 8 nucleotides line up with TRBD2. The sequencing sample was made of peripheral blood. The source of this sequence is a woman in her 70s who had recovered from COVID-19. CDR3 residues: CASSPPGLAGGTQYF. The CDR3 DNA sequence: TGTGCCAGCTCACCCCCCGGACTAGCCGGGGGGACCCAGTACTTC. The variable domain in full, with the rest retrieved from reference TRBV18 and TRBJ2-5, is NAGVMQNPRHLVRRRGQEARLRCSPMKGHSHVYWYRQLPEEGLKFMVYLQKENIIDESGMPKERFSAEFPKEGPSILRIQQVVRGDSAAYFCASSPPGLAGGTQYFGPGTRLLVL.